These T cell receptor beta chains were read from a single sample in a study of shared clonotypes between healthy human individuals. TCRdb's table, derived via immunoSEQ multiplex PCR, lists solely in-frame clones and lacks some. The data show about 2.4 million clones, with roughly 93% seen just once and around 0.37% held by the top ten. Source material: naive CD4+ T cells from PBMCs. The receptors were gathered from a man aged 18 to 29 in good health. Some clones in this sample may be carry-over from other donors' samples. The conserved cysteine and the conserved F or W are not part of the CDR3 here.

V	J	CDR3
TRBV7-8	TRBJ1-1	ASSSQRTGGRNTEAF
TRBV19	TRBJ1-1	ASSRPAEAF
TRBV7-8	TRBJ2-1	ASSLEPSGYNEQF
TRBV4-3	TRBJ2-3	ASSQEGGRGDTQY
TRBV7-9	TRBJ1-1	ASSPGDRGGTEAF
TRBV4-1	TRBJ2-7	ASSQLQPGNGEQY
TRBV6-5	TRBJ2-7	ASSYSGPSYEQY
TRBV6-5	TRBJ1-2	ASSYDSLYGYT
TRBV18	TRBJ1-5	ASSPAGGGGNQPQH
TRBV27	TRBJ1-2	ASSLGGQGSGYT
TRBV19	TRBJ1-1	ASSIFGTATMNTEAF
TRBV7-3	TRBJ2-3	ASSSSASGSTDTQY
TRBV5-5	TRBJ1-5	ASSLRWDNNQPQH
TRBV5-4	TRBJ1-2	ASSSGRYGYT
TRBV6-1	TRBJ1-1	ASSLYVMNTEAF
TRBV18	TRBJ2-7	ASSPRSGSSYEQY
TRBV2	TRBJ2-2	ASRGYAHTGELF
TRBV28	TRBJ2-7	ASRSDPSAEQY
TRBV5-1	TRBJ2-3	ASSLVFTSGTMGGTDTQY
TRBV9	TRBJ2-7	ASSATPYEQY
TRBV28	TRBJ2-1	ASRTSGIEQF
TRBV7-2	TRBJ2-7	ASSLARNEQY
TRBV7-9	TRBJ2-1	ASSGQNRGLGYNEQF
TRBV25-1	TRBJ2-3	ASSEWGRVSTDTQY
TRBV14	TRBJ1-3	ASSPGGSDRDTSGNTIY
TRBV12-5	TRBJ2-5	ASGPGQVPQETQY
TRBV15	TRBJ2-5	ATSRDQYRTSGLQETQY
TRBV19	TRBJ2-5	ASSAEETQY
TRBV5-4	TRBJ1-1	ASSLLQGNTEAF
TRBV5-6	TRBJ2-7	ASSSRTGGLYEQY
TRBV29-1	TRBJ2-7	SARRTPSSYEQY
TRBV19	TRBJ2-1	ASSITQINNEQF
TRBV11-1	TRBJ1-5	ASSSNRDRVIGNQPQH
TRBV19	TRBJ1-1	ASNGQITEAF
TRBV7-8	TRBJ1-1	ASSTTTVEAF
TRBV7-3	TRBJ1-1	ASSLLGASNTEAF
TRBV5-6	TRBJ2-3	ASSLNTDTQY
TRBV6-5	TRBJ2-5	ASRSGGSGETQY
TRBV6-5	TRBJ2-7	ASRVQGGAYEQY
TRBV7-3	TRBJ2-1	ASSRGTAGNNEQF